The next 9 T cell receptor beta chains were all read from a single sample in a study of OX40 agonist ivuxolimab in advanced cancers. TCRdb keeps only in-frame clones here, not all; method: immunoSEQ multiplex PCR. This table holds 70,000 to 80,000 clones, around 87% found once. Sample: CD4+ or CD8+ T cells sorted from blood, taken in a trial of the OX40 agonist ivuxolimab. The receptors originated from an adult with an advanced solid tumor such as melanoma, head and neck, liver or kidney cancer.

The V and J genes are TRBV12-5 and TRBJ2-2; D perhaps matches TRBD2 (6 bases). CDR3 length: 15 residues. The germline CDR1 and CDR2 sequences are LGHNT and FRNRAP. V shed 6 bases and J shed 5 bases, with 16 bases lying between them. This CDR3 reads CASGSGTGSTGELFF. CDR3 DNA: TGTGCTAGTGGCTCCGGGACTGGATCTACCGGGGAGCTGTTTTTT.

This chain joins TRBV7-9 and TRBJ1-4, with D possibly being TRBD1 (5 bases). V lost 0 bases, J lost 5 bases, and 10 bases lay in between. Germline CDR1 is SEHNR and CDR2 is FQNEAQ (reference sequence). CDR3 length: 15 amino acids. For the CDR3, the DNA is TGTGCCAGCAGCTTAGCCCAGGGAAGCAATGAAAAACTGTTTTTT. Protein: CASSLAQGSNEKLFF. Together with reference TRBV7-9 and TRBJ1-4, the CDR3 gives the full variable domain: DTGVSQNPRHKITKRGQNVTFRCDPISEHNRLYWYRQTLGQGPEFLTYFQNEAQLEKSRLLSDRFSAERPKGSFSTLEIQRTEQGDSAMYLCASSLAQGSNEKLFFGSGTQLSVL.

CDR3 loop: CASSPPPGVYGETQYF. Written as DNA, the CDR3 is TGTGCCAGCAGCCCACCCCCGGGCGTCTACGGAGAGACCCAGTACTTC. This sequence joins TRBV11-2 and TRBJ2-5; no definite D call. The V gene's germline CDR1 is SGHAT and CDR2 FQNNGV. V was shortened by 5 bases and J by 4 bases, with 20 bases between the two germline ends. The CDR3 loop spans 16 amino acids.

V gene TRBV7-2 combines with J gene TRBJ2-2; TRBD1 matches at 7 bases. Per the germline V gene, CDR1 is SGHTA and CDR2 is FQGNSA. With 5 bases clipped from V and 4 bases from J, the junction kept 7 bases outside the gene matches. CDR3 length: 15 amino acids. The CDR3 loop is CASSRGQTGTGELFF. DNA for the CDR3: TGTGCCAGCAGCCGGGGACAGACAGGCACCGGGGAGCTGTTTTTT.

The CDR3 nucleotides are TGCGCCAGCAGCCTCGGACAGGGCAAAAACATTCAGTACTTC. This gives the protein CASSLGQGKNIQYF. The genes are TRBV5-1 and TRBJ2-4; TRBD1 matches 8 bases. The CDR3 contains 14 residues. Germline loops: CDR1 SGHRS, CDR2 YFSETQ. V shed 4 bases, J shed 3 bases, and the junction held 3 bases outside the gene matches.

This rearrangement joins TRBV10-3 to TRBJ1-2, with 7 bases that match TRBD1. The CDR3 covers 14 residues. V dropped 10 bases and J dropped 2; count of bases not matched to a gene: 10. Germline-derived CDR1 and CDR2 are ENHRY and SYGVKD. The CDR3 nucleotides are TGTGCCAGCGAAGAGGGGGCTGGCAACTATGGCTACACCTTC. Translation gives CASEEGAGNYGYTF.

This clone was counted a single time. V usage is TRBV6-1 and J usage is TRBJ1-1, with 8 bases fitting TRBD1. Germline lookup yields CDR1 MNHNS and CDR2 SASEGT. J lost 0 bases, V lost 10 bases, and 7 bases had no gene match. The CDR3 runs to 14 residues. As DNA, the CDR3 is TGTGCCACAACCGGACAGGGACTGAACACTGAAGCTTTCTTT. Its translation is CATTGQGLNTEAFF.

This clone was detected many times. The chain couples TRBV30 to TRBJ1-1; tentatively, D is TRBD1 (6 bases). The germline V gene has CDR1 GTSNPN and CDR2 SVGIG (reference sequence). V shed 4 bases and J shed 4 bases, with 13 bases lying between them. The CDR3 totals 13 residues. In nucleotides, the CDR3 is TGTGCCTGGACGAGGGAGGGGGGCACTGAAGCTTTCTTT. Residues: CAWTREGGTEAFF.

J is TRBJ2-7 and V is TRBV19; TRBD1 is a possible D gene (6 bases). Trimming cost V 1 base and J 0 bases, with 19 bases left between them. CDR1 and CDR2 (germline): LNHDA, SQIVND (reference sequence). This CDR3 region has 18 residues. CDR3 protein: CASSIGLTTGRYSYEQYF. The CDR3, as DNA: TGTGCCAGTAGTATAGGACTCACTACAGGGAGATACTCCTACGAGCAGTACTTC. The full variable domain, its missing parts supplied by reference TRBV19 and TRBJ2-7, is DGGITQSPKYLFRKEGQNVTLSCEQNLNHDAMYWYRQDPGQGLRLIYYSQIVNDFQKGDIAEGYSVSREKKESFPLTVTSAQKNPTAFYLCASSIGLTTGRYSYEQYFGPGTRLTVT.